These T cell receptor beta chains were read from a single sample in a study of blood T cells in healthy people across ages. One entry per CDR3 protein, called by TCRdb with MiXCR from the 5' RACE reads. The table records around 1,600,000 distinct CDR3 sequences, approximately 43% of them present only once. The specimen sequenced was blood. The receptor source for this set is a woman under 30 in good health. Both conserved end residues are part of each CDR3. A D gene is named only where the DNA matches it firmly. Not every row has a clone size; where given, it reads once, few, many or a size class.

len	d_gene	v_gene	abundance	j_gene	CDR3nt	CDR3aa
16	TRBD2	TRBV9	few	TRBJ2-1	TGTGCCAGCAGCGTAGTGCTAGCGGGAGATTACAATGAGCAGTTCTTC	CASSVVLAGDYNEQFF
13	NA	TRBV20-1	few	TRBJ2-1	TGCAGTGCCCTCAGGCGGACTTTGAATGAGCAGTTCTTC	CSALRRTLNEQFF
15	NA	TRBV27	NA	TRBJ2-7	TGTGCCAGCAGTTTGAGAGTAGGCCCCTACAATGAGCAGTACTTC	CASSLRVGPYNEQYF
15	NA	TRBV6-5	NA	TRBJ2-1	TGTGCCAGCAGTTACAAGTACAGCTCCTACAATGAGCAGTTCTTC	CASSYKYSSYNEQFF
15	TRBD1	TRBV20-1	NA	TRBJ2-1	TGCAGTGCTCCCTACAGGGGAACGGGTCGCGCTGAGCAGTTCTTC	CSAPYRGTGRAEQFF
15	NA	TRBV5-4	few	TRBJ1-2	TGTGCCAGCAGCACCCGGGACGGCTCTAACTATGGCTACACCTTC	CASSTRDGSNYGYTF
13	NA	TRBV20-1	NA	TRBJ2-3	TGCAGTGCTCCACCCCCTTTCACAGATACGCAGTATTTT	CSAPPPFTDTQYF
18	TRBD2	TRBV20-1	NA	TRBJ2-1	TGCAGTGCTGGATCGGCCGCTACTAGCGAATACCTTTTCAATGAGCAGTTCTTC	CSAGSAATSEYLFNEQFF
13	TRBD2	TRBV10-3	NA	TRBJ2-1	TGTGCCACGACCGGGACTAGCGGGAATGAGCAGTTCTTC	CATTGTSGNEQFF
13	NA	TRBV29-1	NA	TRBJ2-5	TGCAGCGTTGCCGGGCTGCACCAAGAGACCCAGTACTTC	CSVAGLHQETQYF
11	NA	TRBV25-1	NA	TRBJ1-2	TGTGCCACAGAGAAGAACTATGGCTACACCTTC	CATEKNYGYTF
15	TRBD2	TRBV7-2	once	TRBJ2-3	TGTGCCAGCAGCTCGTATGGGGGAGGGCTAGATACGCAGTATTTT	CASSSYGGGLDTQYF
17	TRBD2	TRBV29-1	NA	TRBJ2-3	TGCAGCGTTGACCCGAGGGGGACTAGCGTTTTGTTTGATACGCAGTATTTT	CSVDPRGTSVLFDTQYF
12	NA	TRBV4-2	NA	TRBJ2-5	TGTGCCAGCAGCCACCGGGTTGGGACCCAGTACTTC	CASSHRVGTQYF
17	TRBD2	TRBV11-2	NA	TRBJ2-1	TGTGCCAGCAACTCTGACAGCGGGGCGCGTATTTACAATGAGCAGTTCTTC	CASNSDSGARIYNEQFF
16	NA	TRBV4-3	few	TRBJ2-3	TGCGCCAGCAGCCAAGTCGGCGGAGCCCACACAGATACGCAGTATTTT	CASSQVGGAHTDTQYF
11	NA	TRBV18	NA	TRBJ1-1	TGTGCCAGCTCAATACAGGGTGAAGCTTTCTTT	CASSIQGEAFF
14	NA	TRBV7-9	few	TRBJ2-1	TGTGCCAGCAGCTTAGCGACGCTTTACAATGAGCAGTTCTTC	CASSLATLYNEQFF
14	NA	TRBV24-1	few	TRBJ2-5	TGTGCCACCAGTGATTCAGGGTGGGGAGAGACCCAGTACTTC	CATSDSGWGETQYF
13	NA	TRBV27	few	TRBJ2-5	TGTGCCAGCAGTTTATCCACGAAAGGGACCCAGTACTTC	CASSLSTKGTQYF
13	NA	TRBV6-2/TRBV6-3	NA	TRBJ1-1	TGTGCCAGCAGTTACGGACTGAGCACTGAAGCTTTCTTT	CASSYGLSTEAFF
12	NA	TRBV20-1	many	TRBJ2-7	TGCAGTGCTCCTAGCCGGGGGTCTCGGCAGTACTTC	CSAPSRGSRQYF
13	NA	TRBV18	few	TRBJ1-5	TGTGCCAGCGCCGCGGATCGTAATCAGCCCCAGCATTTT	CASAADRNQPQHF
15	NA	TRBV12-3/TRBV12-4	NA	TRBJ1-5	TGTGCCAGCAGTTTGAGGGGGACCAGCAATCAGCCCCAGCATTTT	CASSLRGTSNQPQHF
14	TRBD1	TRBV28	NA	TRBJ2-7	TGTGCCAGCAGTTTGAGGGTGGACAGGGACGAGCAGTACTTC	CASSLRVDRDEQYF
15	TRBD2	TRBV9	NA	TRBJ2-3	TGTGCCAGCAGCGTTAGCGGGTACGGCACAGATACGCAGTATTTT	CASSVSGYGTDTQYF
12	TRBD1	TRBV29-1	few	TRBJ2-7	TGCAGCGTTCGACAGGGAACCCACGAGCAGTACTTC	CSVRQGTHEQYF
12	NA	TRBV2	many	TRBJ1-2	TGTGCCAGCAGTGCACGGGTTGGTGGCTACACCTTC	CASSARVGGYTF
13	NA	TRBV20-1	NA	TRBJ2-7	TGCAGTCCTGAGCGGAGCTCCTACAATGAGCAGTACTTC	CSPERSSYNEQYF
14	NA	TRBV7-9	NA	TRBJ2-5	TGTGCCAGCAGCTTATTTCCGTCTAAGGAGACCCAGTACTTC	CASSLFPSKETQYF
15	NA	TRBV2	NA	TRBJ1-5	TGTGCCAGCAGTGAAGGGCAGGAGGGCAATCAGCCCCAGCATTTT	CASSEGQEGNQPQHF
17	NA	TRBV7-2	NA	TRBJ1-2	TGTGCCGGCAGCTTAGATTCGCTCGAGCAGGGACCGAGGGGCTACACCTTC	CAGSLDSLEQGPRGYTF
15	NA	TRBV20-1	few	TRBJ2-1	TGCAGTGCGGAGGTCTGGCGCACCGGTTTGAATGAGCAGTTCTTC	CSAEVWRTGLNEQFF
15	NA	TRBV9	few	TRBJ1-2	TGTGCCAGTACGAGGGAGCTTGCCCCCTCCAGTGGCTACACCTTC	CASTRELAPSSGYTF
14	TRBD1	TRBV20-1	NA	TRBJ2-6	TGCAGTGCTGGACAGGGATCTGGGGCCAACGTCCTGACTTTC	CSAGQGSGANVLTF
15	TRBD1	TRBV2	NA	TRBJ2-5	TGTGCCAGCAGTGAGCAGGGGGCCTATCAAGAGACCCAGTACTTC	CASSEQGAYQETQYF
16	NA	TRBV10-3	NA	TRBJ2-2	TGTGCCATCAGTGAGGCACATCCGGGGGTAACCGGGGAGCTGTTTTTT	CAISEAHPGVTGELFF